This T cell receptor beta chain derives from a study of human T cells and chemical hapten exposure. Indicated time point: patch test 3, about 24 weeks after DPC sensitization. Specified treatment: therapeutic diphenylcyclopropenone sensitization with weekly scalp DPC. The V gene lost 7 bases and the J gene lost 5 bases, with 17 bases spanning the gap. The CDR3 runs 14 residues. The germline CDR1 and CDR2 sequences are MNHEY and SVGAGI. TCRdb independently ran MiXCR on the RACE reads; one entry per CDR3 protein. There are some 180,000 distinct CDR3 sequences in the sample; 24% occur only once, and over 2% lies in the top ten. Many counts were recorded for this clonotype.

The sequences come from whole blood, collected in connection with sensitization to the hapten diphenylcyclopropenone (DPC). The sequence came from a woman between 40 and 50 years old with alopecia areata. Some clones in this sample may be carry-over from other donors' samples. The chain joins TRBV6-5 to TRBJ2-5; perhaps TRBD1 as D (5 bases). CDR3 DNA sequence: TGTGCCAGCACCCCGGGTAGGGGTAAGGAGACCCAGTACTTC. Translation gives CASTPGRGKETQYF.